Shown below are 7 T cell receptor beta chains from a single sample sequenced in a study of T cell changes during pregnancy in multiple sclerosis. The protocol was immunoSEQ multiplex PCR, while the TCRdb copy is restricted to in-frame clones and leaves out a portion. This table holds roughly 5,200 clones, more than 65% found once. The starting material was CD8+ T cells from peripheral blood mononuclear cells, obtained in the second trimester of pregnancy. All receptors come from a female donor in good health, enrolled as a control in a pregnancy study.

Only one count was recorded for this clone. The rearrangement joins TRBV29-1 to TRBJ2-7; 12 bases are shared with TRBD2. The ends lost 0 bases at V and 2 bases at J; junction bases unmatched: 8. Germline lookup yields CDR1 SQVTM and CDR2 ANQGSEA. The CDR3 loop spans 17 amino acids. CDR3 sequence (DNA): TGCAGCGTTGAAGACGGAACGTCTAGCGGGGGGGCCTACGAGCAGTACTTC. Its protein is CSVEDGTSSGGAYEQYF.

As regards this clone: Distinct nucleotide sequences in the sample also encode this CDR3. The chain is built from TRBV6-5 and TRBJ2-1; tentatively, D is TRBD2 (6 bases). V was cut by 7 bases and J by 1 base, with 11 bases left in between. The CDR3 loop spans 14 amino acids. Germline loops: CDR1 MNHEY, CDR2 SVGAGI. The CDR3 is CASNPGLSYNEQFF. The CDR3 DNA is TGTGCCAGCAATCCGGGACTTTCCTACAATGAGCAGTTCTTC.

V usage is TRBV6-1 and J usage is TRBJ1-1; weak D call: TRBD1 (6 bases). With 11 bases removed from V and 7 bases from J, the gap between germline ends came to 23 bases. Per the germline V gene, CDR1 is MNHNS and CDR2 is SASEGT. CDR3 length: 14 residues. CDR3 bases: TGTGCCTGTTTCCCGGGACACCCGAACGGTGAAGCTTTCTTT. It translates to CACFPGHPNGEAFF.

The chain links TRBV5-4 to TRBJ2-3; 10 bases align to TRBD1. Trimming removed 4 bases from V and 5 bases from J; junction bases left unmatched: 7. Germline lookup yields CDR1 SGHNT and CDR2 YYREEE (reference sequence). The CDR3 sequence is 15 residues long. Here the CDR3 DNA reads TGTGCCAGCAGCATAAGACAGGGGGCGCGAGATACGCAGTATTTT. Its protein product is CASSIRQGARDTQYF.

The CDR3, as DNA: TGTGCCAGCAGCTTAGCCCAGGGTGTCACCGGGGAGCTGTTTTTT. It specifies CASSLAQGVTGELFF. The V gene is TRBV7-9, the J gene TRBJ2-2; TRBD1 is a possible D gene (5 bases). V gave up 0 bases and J gave up 4 bases, with 9 bases separating them. Germline V CDR1 and CDR2: SEHNR, FQNEAQ (reference sequence). The CDR3 loop spans 15 amino acids.

The gene calls are TRBV11-2 and TRBJ1-2, with D tentatively TRBD1 (5 bases). Trimming removed 2 bases at V and 2 bases at J, with 18 bases between. CDR1 is SGHAT and CDR2 is FQNNGV in the germline V gene. The CDR3 covers 17 residues. CDR3 DNA sequence: TGTGCCAGCAGCTTATCCCCACGAGGGGAGGGAAACTATGGCTACACCTTC. Translated, it gives CASSLSPRGEGNYGYTF.

This clone was seen more than once but under ten times. The chain recombines TRBV6-6 with TRBJ2-3, with 8 nucleotides matching TRBD2. Germline V gene sequence: CDR1 MNHNY, CDR2 SVGAGI (reference sequence). The CDR3 contains 14 residues. V lost 6 bases, J lost 6 bases, and 8 bases stayed unmatched. CDR3 amino acids: CASSLSGEGDTQYF. The CDR3 region has the DNA TGTGCCAGCAGCCTTAGCGGGGAAGGGGATACGCAGTATTTT.